This T cell receptor beta chain came from a study of cytomegalovirus exposure and HLA in healthy donors (dated by TCRdb to 2017 to 2019). Regarding the study in general: A later analysis indicated that the roughly 130 validation repertoires were generated on the platform also employed for the roughly 720 repertoires of the first cohort. The study aimed to test whether cataloging public T cell receptors could reveal signatures of past pathogen exposure. Besides the first cohort of roughly 640 subjects, a separate validation cohort made up of some 110 different subjects was used. The study combined high-throughput TCR immunosequencing, statistical association of individual TCRs with disease status, and machine learning to predict cytomegalovirus infection status. Results and caveats for the whole study, not just this receptor: While some public TCRs were present in many individuals, most TCR sequences turned up only very rarely across donors. A later analysis found that TCRs clustered in the first cohort also tended to co-occur in the roughly 120 validation repertoires, with 90% to 95% of cluster scores above 0. The classifier was reported to diagnose cytomegalovirus status with high specificity and sensitivity in both the original cohort and the validation cohort. The study listed 170 or so TCR beta chains as associated with cytomegalovirus. A few of the identified cytomegalovirus-associated TCR beta chains were confirmed in vitro to be specific for cytomegalovirus antigens. All 120 or so repertoires were used to score co-occurrence in the validation cohort in a later analysis, because that analysis had no HLA typing for the cohort. It was suggested by the authors that the approach could potentially be generalized to other disease states and immunological phenotypes.

Donors formed part of the validation cohort, which comprised some 120 subjects and was distinct from the first cohort of some 700 subjects. The CDR3 goes from the cysteine to the phenylalanine over 13 residues. Only the CDR3 DNA stays, 39 bases, in frame from base 1. V gives up 0 bases and J gives up 4 bases, and the segment between their germline ends measures 9 bases. The germline V gene (reference sequence) provides CDR1 GTSNPN and CDR2 SVGIG. For this clone: The antigen this receptor binds is unknown. It has no much larger one-base neighbor in the sample; base qualities were not kept.

Receptors were amplified or captured by the immunoSEQ multiplex PCR assay. In the original analysis: A statistical classification framework was developed to diagnose cytomegalovirus status using the catalog of TCR beta chain sequences. TCRdb stores this immuneACCESS table with in-frame sequences only. Part of the clones is absent; in the studies checked, under half of the shortfall reflects unresolved V genes, and no reason is known for the rest. V, J and clone size reflect that table, while D and trimming were determined from the DNA. In all, the sample holds over 200,000 clones, and 85% to 90% of those were seen once. The ten largest clones take up over 2.5% of the sample.

This TCR was sampled from a woman under 30 in good health and CMV-seronegative. The sequence links TRBV30 to TRBJ1-1, with TRBD1 as a weak D call on 6 bases. Sequenced input: PBMCs. The DNA sequence reads TGTGCCTGGAGTGTAGCGGGGGCCACTGAAGCTTTCTTT. Translated, it reads CAWSVAGATEAFF.